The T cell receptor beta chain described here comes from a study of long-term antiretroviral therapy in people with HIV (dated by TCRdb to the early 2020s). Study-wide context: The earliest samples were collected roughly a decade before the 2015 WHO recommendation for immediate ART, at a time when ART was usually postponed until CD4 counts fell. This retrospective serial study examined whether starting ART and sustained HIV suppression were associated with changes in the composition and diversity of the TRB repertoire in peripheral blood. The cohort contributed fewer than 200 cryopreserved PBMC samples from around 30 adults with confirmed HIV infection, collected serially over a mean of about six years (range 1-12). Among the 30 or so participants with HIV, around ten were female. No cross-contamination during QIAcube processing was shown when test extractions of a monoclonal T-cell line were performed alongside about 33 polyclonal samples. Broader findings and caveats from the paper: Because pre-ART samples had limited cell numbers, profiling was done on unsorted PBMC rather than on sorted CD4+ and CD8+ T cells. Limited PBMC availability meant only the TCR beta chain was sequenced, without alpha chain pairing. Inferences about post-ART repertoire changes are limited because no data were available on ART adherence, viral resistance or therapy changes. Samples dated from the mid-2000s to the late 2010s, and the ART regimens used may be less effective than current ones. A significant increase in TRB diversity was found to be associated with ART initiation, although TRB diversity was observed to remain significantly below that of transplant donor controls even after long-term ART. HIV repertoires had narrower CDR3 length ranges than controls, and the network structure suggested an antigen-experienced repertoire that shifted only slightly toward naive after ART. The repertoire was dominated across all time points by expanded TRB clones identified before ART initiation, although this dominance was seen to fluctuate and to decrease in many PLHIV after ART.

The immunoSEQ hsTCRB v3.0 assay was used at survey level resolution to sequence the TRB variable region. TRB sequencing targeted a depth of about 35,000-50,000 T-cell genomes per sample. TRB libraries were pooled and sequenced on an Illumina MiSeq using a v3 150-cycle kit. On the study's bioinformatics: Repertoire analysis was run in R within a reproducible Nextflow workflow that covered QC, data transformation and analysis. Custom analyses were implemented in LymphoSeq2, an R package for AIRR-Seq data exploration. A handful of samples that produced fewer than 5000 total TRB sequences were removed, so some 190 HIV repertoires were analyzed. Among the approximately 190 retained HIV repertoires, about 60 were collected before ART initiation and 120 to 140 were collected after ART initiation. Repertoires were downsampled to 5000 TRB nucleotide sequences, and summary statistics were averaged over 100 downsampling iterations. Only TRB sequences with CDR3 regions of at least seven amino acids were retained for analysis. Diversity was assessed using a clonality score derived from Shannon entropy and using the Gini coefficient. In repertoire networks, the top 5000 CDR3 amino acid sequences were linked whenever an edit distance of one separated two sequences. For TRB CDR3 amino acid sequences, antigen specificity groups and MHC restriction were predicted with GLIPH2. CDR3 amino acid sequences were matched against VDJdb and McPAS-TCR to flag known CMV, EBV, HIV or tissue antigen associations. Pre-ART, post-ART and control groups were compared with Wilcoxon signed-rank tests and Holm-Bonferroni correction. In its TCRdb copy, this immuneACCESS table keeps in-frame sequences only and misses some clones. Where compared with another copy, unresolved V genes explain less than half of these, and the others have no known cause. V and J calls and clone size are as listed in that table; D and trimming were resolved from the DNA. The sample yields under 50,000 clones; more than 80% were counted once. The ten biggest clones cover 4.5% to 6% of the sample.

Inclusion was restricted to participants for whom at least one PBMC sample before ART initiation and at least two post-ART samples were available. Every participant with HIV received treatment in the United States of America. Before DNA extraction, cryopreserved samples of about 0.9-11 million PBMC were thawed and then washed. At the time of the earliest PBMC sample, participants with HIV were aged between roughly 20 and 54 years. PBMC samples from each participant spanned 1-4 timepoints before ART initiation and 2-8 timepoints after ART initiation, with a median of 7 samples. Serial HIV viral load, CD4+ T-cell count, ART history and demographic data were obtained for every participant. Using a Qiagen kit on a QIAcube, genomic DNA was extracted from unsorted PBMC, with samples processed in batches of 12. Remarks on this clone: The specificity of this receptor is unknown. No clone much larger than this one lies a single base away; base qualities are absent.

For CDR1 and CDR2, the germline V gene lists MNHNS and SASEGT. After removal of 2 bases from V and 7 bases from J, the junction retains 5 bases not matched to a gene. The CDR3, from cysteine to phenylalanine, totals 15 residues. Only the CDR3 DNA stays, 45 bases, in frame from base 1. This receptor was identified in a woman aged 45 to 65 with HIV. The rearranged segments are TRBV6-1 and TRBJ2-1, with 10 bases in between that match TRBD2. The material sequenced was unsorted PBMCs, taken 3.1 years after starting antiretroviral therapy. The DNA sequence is TGTGCCAGCAGTGAAATAGCGGGGGGCCGTAATGAGCAGTTCTTC. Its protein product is CASSEIAGGRNEQFF.